The source of this TCR beta chain is a study of metastatic and nonmetastatic thyroid tumors. There are many counts of this clone. The germline CDR1 and CDR2 sequences are MNHEY and SVGEGT. The germline V and J ends were trimmed by 4 bases and 11 bases, with 12 bases remaining between them. The CDR3 runs 12 residues. Thyroid surgery had not been preceded by any treatment in any patient. Original analysis: For papillary thyroid cancer, a distant-metastasis classifier was constructed from CDR3 differences observed across clinicopathological groups. With MiXCR, TCRdb reprocessed the PCR reads. TCRdb's processing, not the authors' own work, is the source of the V and J calls. Of roughly 58,000 clones listed, approximately 4% are singletons.

What was sequenced was blood. The sequence derives from a female donor with papillary thyroid cancer or a benign thyroid nodule (not recorded which). Some clones in this sample may be carry-over from other donors' samples. The chain uses TRBV6-2 or TRBV6-3 and TRBJ1-5; D uncertain. The CDR3 loop reads CASSSPPDTQHF. The CDR3 DNA is TGTGCCAGCAGTTCCCCCCCCGATACCCAGCATTTT.